The 23 T cell receptor beta chains below come from one sample, sequenced in a study of CD8 T cells in Susac syndrome. RNA in amounts of roughly 0.45 to 1 ug was reverse transcribed with random hexamers. TCRdb recomputed calls from the immunoSEQ multiplex PCR reads with MiXCR, one row per CDR3 protein. The table shows under 200,000 distinct CDR3 sequences, with roughly 96% occurring only once. The sample consisted of CD8+ T cells from PBMCs. The source of these receptors is a human donor with multiple sclerosis.

This chain joins TRBV27 and TRBJ2-3; possibly TRBD1 for D (5 bases). V was pared by 0 bases and J by 4 bases, with 14 bases between. CDR3 size: 16 residues. CDR1 is MNHEY and CDR2 is SMNVEV in the germline V gene (reference sequence). The CDR3 loop is CASSLSSGGAPDTQYF. In DNA form, the CDR3 reads TGTGCCAGCAGTTTATCGTCCGGTGGGGCTCCAGATACGCAGTATTTT.

The rearrangement uses TRBV7-8 and TRBJ2-7; maybe TRBD2 (5 bases). CDR1 is SGHVS and CDR2 is FQNEAQ in the germline V gene. V was trimmed by 6 bases and J by 2 bases, leaving 14 bases between them. The CDR3 is 14 residues long. The CDR3 is CASSSGIDPYEQYF. The DNA of the CDR3 is TGTGCCAGCAGTTCGGGGATCGACCCCTACGAGCAGTACTTC.

V is TRBV30 and J is TRBJ2-3; 7 bases are a match to TRBD1. J was trimmed by 3 bases and V by 4 bases; bases with no gene match: 16. The CDR3 has 17 amino acids. Germline CDR1 and CDR2: GTSNPN and SVGIG (reference sequence). The CDR3 loop reads CAWISFGAGGWTDTQYF. CDR3 nucleotide sequence: TGTGCCTGGATCTCATTCGGGGCAGGGGGTTGGACAGATACGCAGTATTTT.

This clonotype turned up a few times. DNA for the CDR3: TGTGCCAGCAGTTTAGGAGCTTCCTACAATGAGCAGTTCTTC. The encoded protein is CASSLGASYNEQFF. The rearrangement uses TRBV27 and TRBJ2-1, with no clear D. Germline CDR1 reads MNHEY; CDR2 reads SMNVEV (reference sequence). V lost 2 bases, J lost 1 base, and 6 bases lay in between. CDR3 length: 14 amino acids.

The V and J genes are TRBV14 and TRBJ2-7, with D hard to call. V lost 4 bases and J 3 bases, leaving 10 bases between the germline ends. CDR3 length equals 13 residues. Germline V gives CDR1 SGHDN, CDR2 FVKESK. The CDR3 nucleotides read TGTGCCAGCAGCCTAGAAGTCCACTACGAGCAGTACTTC. It translates to CASSLEVHYEQYF.

The CDR3 sequence is CASSQETGGPNYNEQFF. The DNA for the CDR3 is TGCGCCAGCAGCCAAGAAACGGGCGGGCCGAACTACAATGAGCAGTTCTTC. The chain combines TRBV4-1 with TRBJ2-1, with D possibly matching TRBD2 (5 bases). Germline CDR1 reads MGHRA; CDR2 reads YSYEKL. This CDR3 contains 17 residues. V lost 0 bases, J lost 3 bases, and 15 bases lay in between.

The chain recombines TRBV27 with TRBJ2-1; D unresolved. The germline V and J ends were trimmed by 0 bases and 6 bases, with 3 bases remaining between them. CDR1 MNHEY and CDR2 SMNVEV come from the germline V gene (reference sequence). The CDR3 is made up of 12 amino acids. In DNA, the CDR3 is TGTGCCAGCAGTTTATCCATCAATGAGCAGTTCTTC. This codes for CASSLSINEQFF.

The sample holds a few counts of this clonotype. This sequence joins TRBV27 and TRBJ2-7; the match to TRBD1 covers 7 bases. The CDR3 runs 14 residues. From germline, CDR1 is MNHEY and CDR2 SMNVEV (reference sequence). V trimming: 5 bases; J trimming: 0 bases; junction bases outside the gene matches: 4. CDR3 sequence reads: CASSPGQASYEQYF. CDR3 nucleotides: TGTGCCAGCAGTCCCGGACAGGCCTCCTACGAGCAGTACTTC.

The rearrangement joins TRBV6-1 to TRBJ2-7; no reliable D call. Per the germline V gene, CDR1 is MNHNS and CDR2 is SASEGT. The germline V and J ends were trimmed by 2 bases and 7 bases, with 12 bases remaining between them. The CDR3 contains 13 residues. The CDR3 region has the DNA TGTGCCAGCAGTGAATACACGAGAAAAGAGCAGTACTTC. It codes for CASSEYTRKEQYF.

This chain joins TRBV25-1 and TRBJ2-7; D gene uncertain. V was cut by 6 bases and J by 6 bases, with 18 bases left in between. Germline loops: CDR1 MGHDK, CDR2 SYGVNS. This CDR3 spans 14 amino acids. The CDR3 reads CASSPKGTESEQYF. For the CDR3, the DNA is TGTGCCAGCAGCCCTAAAGGTACGGAATCCGAGCAGTACTTC.

This chain uses TRBV19 with TRBJ2-1, with 10 bases aligning to TRBD2. This CDR3 region has 16 residues. CDR1 and CDR2 (germline): LNHDA, SQIVND (reference sequence). V shed 10 bases and J 4 bases; nucleotides not matched to a gene: 13. The CDR3 DNA reads TGTGCCACCCTCGAGGTAGCGGGAGGACTTTACAATGAGCAGTTCTTC. Protein sequence: CATLEVAGGLYNEQFF.

This chain links TRBV3-1 with TRBJ2-7; the D gene is possibly TRBD1 (5 bases). CDR1 is LGHDT and CDR2 is YNNKEL in the germline V gene (reference sequence). This CDR3 has 21 residues. V was trimmed by 3 bases and J by 0 bases, leaving 30 bases between them. This chain's CDR3 is CASSHFLSIPTATYRSYEQYF. The CDR3 nucleotides read TGTGCCAGCAGCCACTTCTTGTCTATTCCGACAGCCACCTATCGCTCCTACGAGCAGTACTTC.

The chain has TRBV24-1 and TRBJ2-3, with D possibly matching TRBD2 (6 bases). Germline V gives CDR1 KGHDR, CDR2 SFDVKD. The CDR3 is 14 residues long. The V gene lost 5 bases and the J gene lost 4 bases, with 12 bases spanning the gap. CDR3 in DNA: TGTGCCACCAGTGCCTCGGGACTCCCAGATACGCAGTATTTT. It encodes CATSASGLPDTQYF.

The rearrangement links TRBV29-1 to TRBJ2-7, with 9 bases identical to TRBD1. Trimming took 2 bases from V and 5 from J; bases not matched to a gene: 10. Germline V CDR1 and CDR2: SQVTM, ANQGSEA. CDR3 length: 15 residues. The CDR3 spells CSVELPGTGYHEQYF. The DNA of the CDR3 is TGCAGCGTTGAACTTCCCGGGACAGGGTACCACGAGCAGTACTTC.

The chain has TRBV3-1 and TRBJ2-5; 7 bases align to TRBD1. This CDR3 region has 14 residues. Germline V CDR1 and CDR2: LGHDT, YNNKEL (reference sequence). The J segment lost 3 bases and the V segment lost 3 bases, leaving 4 bases of the junction unmatched. The CDR3, as DNA: TGTGCCAGCAGCCATACCGGGACAGAAGAGACCCAGTACTTC. Amino acid sequence: CASSHTGTEETQYF.

V usage is TRBV14 and J usage is TRBJ1-2, with D perhaps TRBD1 (6 bases). The CDR3 length is 14 residues. Trimming cost V 0 bases and J 4 bases, with 9 bases left between them. Germline CDR1 is SGHDN and CDR2 is FVKESK. The DNA for the CDR3 is TGTGCCAGCAGCCAAGATGTGGGGGCCTATGGCTACACCTTC. It translates to CASSQDVGAYGYTF.

The genes are TRBV27 and TRBJ2-1; 7 bases are a match to TRBD2. This CDR3 has 15 amino acids. CDR1 and CDR2 (germline): MNHEY, SMNVEV (reference sequence). J lost 8 bases, V lost 5 bases, and 12 bases had no gene match. CDR3 DNA: TGTGCCAGCAGTGCCAAAACTAGCGCTGTAGATGAGCAGTTCTTC. This sequence encodes CASSAKTSAVDEQFF.

The chain has TRBV3-1 and TRBJ1-1, with D perhaps TRBD1 (5 bases). V lost 4 bases and J lost 0, with 15 bases in between. Looked up from germline, CDR1 is LGHDT and CDR2 is YNNKEL (reference sequence). This CDR3 has 16 amino acids. The CDR3 sequence is CASSPRKRGMNTEAFF. The DNA for the CDR3 is TGTGCCAGCAGCCCGCGGAAGAGGGGAATGAACACTGAAGCTTTCTTT.

The J gene is TRBJ2-1, the V gene TRBV9, with TRBD2 matching over 8 bases. The CDR3 runs to 17 residues. V lost 4 bases and J lost 9; bases outside the gene matches: 18. Per the germline V gene, CDR1 is SGDLS and CDR2 is YYNGEE. The CDR3 loop reads CASSPPNMVAGFSEQFF. Here the CDR3 DNA reads TGTGCCAGCAGCCCCCCGAATATGGTAGCGGGGTTCAGTGAGCAGTTCTTC. Supplemented by reference TRBV9 and TRBJ2-1, the full variable domain reads DSGVTQTPKHLITATGQRVTLRCSPRSGDLSVYWYQQSLDQGLQFLIQYYNGEERAKGNILERFSAQQFPDLHSELNLSSLELGDSALYFCASSPPNMVAGFSEQFFGPGTRLTVL.

The chain recombines TRBV19 with TRBJ2-7, with 8 bases identical to TRBD1. The CDR3 sequence is 14 residues long. Per germline, CDR1 LNHDA and CDR2 SQIVND (reference sequence). Trimming removed 6 bases from V and 5 bases from J; junction bases left unmatched: 9. The CDR3 loop is CASSRTGMGHEQYF. CDR3 sequence (DNA): TGTGCCAGTAGCAGGACAGGGATGGGACACGAGCAGTACTTC.

V usage is TRBV7-9 and J usage is TRBJ2-7; 8 bases map to TRBD1. The CDR3 is made up of 14 amino acids. Trimming at V came to 7 bases and at J to 3 bases, leaving 8 bases not matched to a gene. Germline-derived CDR1 and CDR2 are SEHNR and FQNEAQ (reference sequence). The CDR3 DNA sequence: TGTGCCAGCACCCCCCGTGACAGGGGCTACGAGCAGTACTTC. It encodes CASTPRDRGYEQYF.

The rearrangement uses TRBV29-1 and TRBJ1-2; D remains ambiguous. V was pared by 4 bases and J by 7 bases, with 13 bases between. The CDR3 is 12 amino acids. The germline V gene encodes CDR1 SQVTM and CDR2 ANQGSEA. CDR3 protein: CSVGEGGRGYTF. The CDR3 DNA is TGCAGCGTTGGGGAGGGAGGACGTGGCTACACCTTC.

The V gene is TRBV27, the J gene TRBJ1-2; D remains unclear. The ends were cut back, 7 bases at V and 0 bases at J, with 12 bases in the middle. CDR1 and CDR2 from the germline V gene are MNHEY and SMNVEV (reference sequence). The CDR3 is 14 residues long. The CDR3 loop is CASKTDGANYGYTF. Written as DNA, the CDR3 is TGTGCCAGCAAGACGGACGGAGCTAACTATGGCTACACCTTC.